The 24 T cell receptor beta chains below were found in one sample sequenced in a study of T cell responses to AZD1222 COVID-19 vaccine. The repertoire was sequenced with immunoSEQ multiplex PCR; TCRdb's copy has only in-frame clones and lacks some. The sample lists about 100,000 clones, about 88% occurring once. The material sequenced was peripheral blood, taken on day 0 of AZD1222 vaccination. Receptors originate from an adult in good health.

This clone was observed a handful of times. V gene TRBV3-1 (or the pseudogene TRBV3-2) combines with J gene TRBJ2-2; 13 nucleotides align to TRBD2. CDR1 and CDR2 (germline): LGHDT, YNNKEL (reference sequence). This CDR3 has 21 amino acids. The ends lost 0 bases at V and 7 bases at J; junction bases unmatched: 17. CDR3 DNA: TGTGCCAGCAGCCAAGAGGGTTTTCCTGGACTAGCGGGAGATGGGGGCGGGGAGCTGTTTTTT. Protein sequence: CASSQEGFPGLAGDGGGELFF.

This chain joins TRBV6-1 and TRBJ2-7; a weak D match, TRBD1 (5 bases). CDR3 length: 15 residues. Trimming removed 2 bases from V and 2 bases from J, with 13 bases in between. Germline values: CDR1 MNHNS, CDR2 SASEGT. The CDR3 DNA reads TGTGCCAGCAGTGAAAGACAGTACCTTACCTACGAGCAGTACTTC. Translation gives CASSERQYLTYEQYF.

This clone was seen just once. The chain links TRBV7-3 to TRBJ2-3; tentatively, D is TRBD1 or TRBD2 (5 bases each). This CDR3 comprises 14 residues. Germline CDR1 reads SGHTA; CDR2 reads FQGTGA. Trimming took off 8 bases at V and 2 bases at J, with 14 bases between the two ends. CDR3 region: CASSLSGHTDTQYF. CDR3 in DNA: TGTGCCAGCTCCCTCTCGGGGCACACAGATACGCAGTATTTT.

The chain employs TRBV7-9 and TRBJ1-6, with D tentatively TRBD1 (6 bases). The V end lost 4 bases, the J end lost 1 base, and 11 bases lay between the germline ends. The CDR3 length is 16 residues. CDR1 SEHNR and CDR2 FQNEAQ come from the germline V gene (reference sequence). This CDR3 reads CASSSFRGSYNSPLHF. Here the CDR3 DNA reads TGTGCCAGCAGCTCCTTCAGGGGTTCCTATAATTCACCCCTCCACTTT.

CDR3 sequence (DNA): TGCGCCAGCAGCCAAGTTGGGTCGTGGCCCCAGCATTTT. Protein: CASSQVGSWPQHF. The chain combines TRBV4-1 with TRBJ1-5; the D is unclear. Germline V gives CDR1 MGHRA, CDR2 YSYEKL. CDR3 length: 13 residues. V was shortened by 1 base and J by 9 bases, with 10 bases between the two germline ends.

This rearrangement joins TRBV7-2 to TRBJ2-7; maybe TRBD1 (6 bases). Germline V lookup: CDR1 SGHTA, CDR2 FQGNSA. The CDR3 loop spans 12 amino acids. V was trimmed by 1 base and J by 9 bases, leaving 10 bases between them. CDR3 sequence: CASSLGGRVQYF. The DNA for the CDR3 is TGTGCCAGCAGCTTAGGGGGGCGCGTGCAGTACTTC.

CDR3 loop: CASSELAGGQYNEQFF. The CDR3 DNA sequence: TGTGCCAGCAGTGAATTAGCGGGGGGACAATACAATGAGCAGTTCTTC. This chain links TRBV6-1 with TRBJ2-1; 10 bases fit TRBD2. Germline CDR1 and CDR2: MNHNS and SASEGT. The CDR3 covers 16 residues. The V gene end was trimmed by 2 bases and the J gene end by 4 bases; junction bases not matched to a gene: 5.

The chain has TRBV10-1 and TRBJ2-5; 10 bases match TRBD2. Germline V gene lookup returns CDR1 WNHNN and CDR2 SYGVQD (reference sequence). With V trimmed by 3 bases and J by 5 bases, 12 bases remained unmatched. The CDR3 has 17 residues. CDR3 nucleotides: TGCGCCAGCAGTGAAAAACTTCTAGCGGGAGAAAGGGAGACCCAGTACTTC. Translation: CASSEKLLAGERETQYF.

This clone appeared once. This chain connects TRBV5-1 to TRBJ2-7; no definite D call. Germline V gene lookup returns CDR1 SGHRS and CDR2 YFSETQ. Between the trimmed V and J ends, which lost 4 bases and 7 bases, there was a span of 9 bases. CDR3 length equals 11 residues. CDR3: CASSQGREQYF. In DNA, the CDR3 is TGCGCCAGCAGCCAAGGTCGGGAGCAGTACTTC.

A single count supports this clone. V gene TRBV9 combines with J gene TRBJ2-3, with TRBD2 matching over 12 bases. Germline V gives CDR1 SGDLS, CDR2 YYNGEE. V shed 2 bases and J 4 bases; nucleotides not matched to a gene: 5. The CDR3 sequence is 16 residues long. Written as DNA, the CDR3 is TGTGCCAGCAGCGTTCCTAGCGGGAGGGCCCCAGATACGCAGTATTTT. This codes for CASSVPSGRAPDTQYF.

The chain recombines TRBV14 with TRBJ1-6; 8 positions match TRBD1. The CDR3 covers 13 residues. CDR1 SGHDN and CDR2 FVKESK come from the germline V gene. Germline trimming cut 5 bases from V and 10 bases from J; bases unmatched to any gene: 4. CDR3 region: CASSSRGRSPLHF. CDR3 bases: TGTGCCAGCAGCTCCAGGGGGCGGTCACCCCTCCACTTT.

The chain recombines TRBV19 with TRBJ1-2, with 7 bases that match TRBD1. The trim removed 5 bases at V and 5 bases at J, leaving 8 bases unmatched. The CDR3 covers 14 residues. Germline lookup yields CDR1 LNHDA and CDR2 SQIVND (reference sequence). The CDR3 DNA follows: TGTGCCAGTAGTGAATCAAACAGGGGTTATGGCTACACCTTC. Translated: CASSESNRGYGYTF.

The genes are TRBV12-3 or TRBV12-4 and TRBJ1-1, with a possible D match to TRBD1 (5 bases). This CDR3 has 13 residues. V shed 7 bases and J shed 4 bases, with 13 bases lying between them. CDR3 sequence reads: CASNRGGATEAFF. Written as DNA, the CDR3 is TGTGCCAGCAATCGAGGAGGGGCCACTGAAGCTTTCTTT.

At least ten counts were recorded for this clone. The J gene is TRBJ2-1, the V gene TRBV7-9; 9 bases are shared with TRBD1. V trimming: 5 bases; J trimming: 5 bases; junction bases outside the gene matches: 4. CDR1 is SEHNR and CDR2 is FQNEAQ in the germline V gene (reference sequence). The CDR3 has 14 amino acids. The CDR3 sequence is CASSMGQGNNEQFF. CDR3 sequence (DNA): TGTGCCAGCAGCATGGGACAGGGTAACAATGAGCAGTTCTTC.

J is TRBJ1-1 and V is TRBV18; D possibly corresponds to TRBD1 (5 bases). The CDR3 runs to 15 residues. Per the germline V gene, CDR1 is KGHSH and CDR2 is LQKENI. The V end lost 1 base, the J end lost 1 base, and 10 bases lay between the germline ends. CDR3 region: CASSPHTGENTEAFF. The CDR3 nucleotides read TGTGCCAGCTCACCACATACAGGTGAGAACACTGAAGCTTTCTTT.

This clone was detected only once. This chain's CDR3 is CASSQMTQGGQETQYF. In DNA form, the CDR3 reads TGTGCCAGCAGCCAAATGACACAGGGCGGCCAAGAGACCCAGTACTTC. This chain joins TRBV3-1 (or the pseudogene TRBV3-2) and TRBJ2-5, with a weak D call TRBD1 (6 bases). Trimming shortened V by 2 bases and J by 1 base, and 14 bases separated the two germline ends. This CDR3 is built from 16 residues. CDR1 is LGHDT and CDR2 is YNNKEL in the germline V gene (reference sequence).

The chain combines TRBV5-5 with TRBJ1-2, with D tentatively TRBD1 (6 bases). Germline lookup yields CDR1 SGHKS and CDR2 YYEKEE (reference sequence). The CDR3 consists of 15 residues. V lost 1 base and J 6 bases, leaving 16 bases between the germline ends. The chain's CDR3 is CASSLMGRGTDGYTF. In nucleotides, the CDR3 is TGTGCCAGCAGCTTGATGGGCAGGGGTACGGATGGCTACACCTTC.

The chain uses TRBV12-3 or TRBV12-4 and TRBJ2-2; 7 bases map to TRBD1. CDR3 length: 12 amino acids. J gave up 6 bases and V 6 bases, and 1 base lay outside the gene matches. CDR3 amino acids: CASSQGAGELFF. CDR3 coding DNA: TGTGCCAGCAGCCAGGGGGCCGGGGAGCTGTTTTTT.

The CDR3, as DNA: TGCGCCAGCAGCTTGGATGCATATGGCTACACCTTC. This sequence encodes CASSLDAYGYTF. The chain combines TRBV5-1 with TRBJ1-2; D remains unclear. The CDR3 sequence is 12 residues long. V lost 0 bases, J lost 5 bases, and 5 bases lay in between. From germline, CDR1 is SGHRS and CDR2 YFSETQ. Drawing the rest from reference TRBV5-1 and TRBJ1-2, the complete variable domain is KAGVTQTPRYLIKTRGQQVTLSCSPISGHRSVSWYQQTPGQGLQFLFEYFSETQRNKGNFPGRFSGRQFSNSRSEMNVSTLELGDSALYLCASSLDAYGYTFGSGTRLTVV.

The V and J genes are TRBV4-1 and TRBJ1-1; D unresolved. The CDR3 extends over 14 amino acids. Trimming took 1 base from V and 10 from J, leaving 16 bases between them. CDR1 is MGHRA, CDR2 YSYEKL, per germline. The CDR3: CASSQAVSNTLAFF. CDR3 coding DNA: TGCGCCAGCAGCCAAGCCGTATCAAATACTTTAGCTTTCTTT.

The chain has TRBV7-2 and TRBJ1-6; no firm D call. V was pared by 1 base and J by 10 bases, with 14 bases between. Germline values: CDR1 SGHTA, CDR2 FQGNSA. The CDR3 runs 15 residues. CDR3 nucleotides: TGTGCCAGCAGCTTAGGTTCGCGGGGAAGGTCACCCCTCCACTTT. This gives the protein CASSLGSRGRSPLHF.

The chain is built from TRBV21-1 and TRBJ2-7; no check of the table's D call, TRBD1, against the DNA was made. TRBV21-1 is labeled a pseudogene. CDR3 length: 15 residues. The CDR3 spells CASSTQLQGIYEQYF. The CDR3 nucleotides read TGTGCCAGCAGCACCCAGTTGCAGGGAATCTACGAGCAGTACTTC.

The table lists this clone with a count of one. The V and J genes are TRBV6-1 and TRBJ1-1; D ambiguous. CDR3 length: 13 residues. In germline, CDR1 is MNHNS, CDR2 SASEGT. Trimming left V 1 base short and J 3 bases short, with 6 bases between. As DNA, the CDR3 is TGTGCCAGCAGTGAAGGGTCGGACACTGAAGCTTTCTTT. This sequence encodes CASSEGSDTEAFF.

V and J are TRBV19 and TRBJ1-2; 8 positions match TRBD1. Germline-derived CDR1 and CDR2 are LNHDA and SQIVND (reference sequence). V lost 5 bases and J lost 8; bases outside the gene matches: 10. The CDR3 runs 14 residues. CDR3 region: CASSFLGQGVGYTF. Written as DNA, the CDR3 is TGTGCCAGTAGTTTCCTCGGACAGGGAGTAGGCTACACCTTC.